This T cell receptor (beta chain) was captured in a study of blood T cell repertoires in COVID-19. Turning to the study itself: The study drew acute and convalescent COVID-19 samples from the United States, Italy and Spain.

The protocol was immunoSEQ multiplex PCR, while the TCRdb copy is restricted to in-frame clones and leaves out a portion. Here the sample spans over 250,000 clones, roughly 90% being singletons. Germline CDR1 and CDR2: SQVTM and ANQGSEA. Trimming took 7 bases from V and 4 from J, leaving 25 bases between them. The CDR3 length is 16 residues. The clonotype comes from a man aged 50 to 59 with acute or convalescent COVID-19. Input material: peripheral blood. This chain joins TRBV29-1 and TRBJ1-2; a weak D match, TRBD1 (5 bases). CDR3 sequence: CSAVTARSGGSYGYTF. The CDR3 DNA sequence: TGCAGCGCCGTTACGGCCAGGTCGGGGGGTTCCTATGGCTACACCTTC.